The following is a T cell receptor beta chain sequence with its context. Germline values: CDR1 MNHEY, CDR2 SMNVEV (reference sequence). Germline trimming cut 6 bases from V and 6 bases from J; bases unmatched to any gene: 10. The CDR3 totals 14 residues. This record comes from a study of blood T cell repertoires in COVID-19. Across the whole study: Samples taken during acute and convalescent COVID-19 were collected in the United States, Italy and Spain.

Participants, roughly 18 to 100 years old, spanned under 30 US areas. Cohort 3 recovery required two negative PCRs, clearance, or symptom resolution. Method: immunoSEQ multiplex PCR; TCRdb's copy keeps in-frame clones and lacks some. The table has about 200,000 clones, 80% to 85% seen once. The source is a man in his forties or fifties who had recovered from COVID-19. V is TRBV27 and J is TRBJ1-2, with 7 bases lining up with TRBD1. Sequenced material: PBMCs or T cells enriched from blood (not recorded which). The CDR3 bases are TGTGCCAGCAGGACATGGGACAGAGCGAATGGCTACACCTTC. Its translation is CASRTWDRANGYTF.